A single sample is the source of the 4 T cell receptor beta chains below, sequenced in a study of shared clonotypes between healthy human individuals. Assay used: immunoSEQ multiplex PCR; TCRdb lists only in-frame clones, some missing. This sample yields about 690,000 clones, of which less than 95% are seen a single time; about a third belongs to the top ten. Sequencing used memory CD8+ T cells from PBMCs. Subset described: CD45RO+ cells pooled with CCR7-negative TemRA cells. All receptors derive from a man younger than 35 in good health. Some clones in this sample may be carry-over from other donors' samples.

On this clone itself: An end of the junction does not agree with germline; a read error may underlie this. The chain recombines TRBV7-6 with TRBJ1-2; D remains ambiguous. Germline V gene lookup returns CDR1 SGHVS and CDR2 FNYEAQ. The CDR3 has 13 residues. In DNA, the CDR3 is TGTACCAGCAGCGCAGGAAAATACTATGGCTACACCTTC. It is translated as CTSSAGKYYGYTF.

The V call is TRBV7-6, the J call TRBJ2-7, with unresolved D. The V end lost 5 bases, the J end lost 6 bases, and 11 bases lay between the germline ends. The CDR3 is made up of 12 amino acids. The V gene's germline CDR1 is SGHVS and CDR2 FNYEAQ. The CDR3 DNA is TGTGCCAGCAGCCCAAAGGGAACCGAGCAGTACTTC. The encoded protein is CASSPKGTEQYF.

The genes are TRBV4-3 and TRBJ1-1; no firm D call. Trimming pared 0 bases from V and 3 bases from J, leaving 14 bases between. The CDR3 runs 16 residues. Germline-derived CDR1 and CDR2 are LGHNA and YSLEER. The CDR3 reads CASSQDELGWDTEAFF. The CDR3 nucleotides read TGCGCCAGCAGCCAAGATGAACTGGGATGGGACACTGAAGCTTTCTTT.

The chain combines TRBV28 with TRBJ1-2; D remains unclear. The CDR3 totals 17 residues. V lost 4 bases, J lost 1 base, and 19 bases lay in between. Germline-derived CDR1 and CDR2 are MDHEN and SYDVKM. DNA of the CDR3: TGTGCCAGCAGTTCCCATCCCCGGGCCGATTTTAACTATGGCTACACCTTC. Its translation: CASSSHPRADFNYGYTF.